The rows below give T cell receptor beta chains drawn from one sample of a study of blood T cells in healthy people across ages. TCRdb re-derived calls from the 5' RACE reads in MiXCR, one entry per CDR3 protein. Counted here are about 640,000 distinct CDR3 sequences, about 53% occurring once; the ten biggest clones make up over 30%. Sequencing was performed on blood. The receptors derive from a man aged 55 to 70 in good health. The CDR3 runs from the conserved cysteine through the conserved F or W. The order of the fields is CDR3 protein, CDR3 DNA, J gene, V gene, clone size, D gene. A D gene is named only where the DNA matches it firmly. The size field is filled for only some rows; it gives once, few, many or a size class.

CDR3: CSASRQGAFYQPQHF
DNA: TGCAGTGCTAGCCGACAGGGGGCGTTCTATCAGCCCCAGCATTTT
J: TRBJ1-5
V: TRBV20-1
size: few
D: TRBD1

CDR3: CASSLGQGGGANVLTF
DNA: TGTGCCAGCAGTTTAGGACAGGGAGGTGGGGCCAACGTCCTGACTTTC
J: TRBJ2-6
V: TRBV12-3/TRBV12-4
size: few
D: .

CDR3: CASSQASGRGLNYGYTF
DNA: TGCGCCAGCAGCCAAGCTAGTGGCCGGGGACTTAACTATGGCTACACCTTC
J: TRBJ1-2
V: TRBV4-1
size: few
D: .

CDR3: CASPGGDTQYF
DNA: TGCGCCAGCCCGGGCGGGGATACGCAGTATTTT
J: TRBJ2-3
V: TRBV5-1
size: .
D: .

CDR3: CASRTGTGFPDTQYF
DNA: TGTGCCAGCAGAACCGGGACAGGGTTTCCAGATACGCAGTATTTT
J: TRBJ2-3
V: TRBV11-1
size: .
D: TRBD1

CDR3: CASSPPIALNEQFF
DNA: TGTGCCAGCAGCCCCCCTATAGCCCTCAATGAGCAGTTCTTC
J: TRBJ2-1
V: TRBV4-2
size: many
D: .

CDR3: CASSREDRGPLRAFF
DNA: TGTGCCAGCAGCAGGGAGGACAGGGGCCCCCTTAGGGCTTTCTTT
J: TRBJ1-1
V: TRBV3-1
size: .
D: TRBD1

CDR3: CATSRQGSGYGYTF
DNA: TGTGCCACCAGCAGACAGGGGAGCGGCTATGGCTACACCTTC
J: TRBJ1-2
V: TRBV15
size: .
D: .

CDR3: CASSPRSSGATGELFF
DNA: TGTGCCAGCAGCCCCCGCTCTAGCGGAGCTACCGGGGAGCTGTTTTTT
J: TRBJ2-2
V: TRBV9
size: .
D: TRBD2

CDR3: CSARGLGSGGREKQFF
DNA: TGCAGTGCTAGAGGGCTGGGTAGCGGGGGGCGAGAGAAGCAGTTCTTC
J: TRBJ2-1
V: TRBV20-1
size: .
D: TRBD2

CDR3: CASSPGPGLAIPETQYF
DNA: TGTGCCAGCAGCCCGGGGCCGGGACTAGCGATTCCGGAGACCCAGTACTTC
J: TRBJ2-5
V: TRBV12-3/TRBV12-4
size: .
D: TRBD2

CDR3: CASSRREAETEAFF
DNA: TGTGCCAGCAGTCGCCGGGAGGCCGAGACTGAAGCTTTCTTT
J: TRBJ1-1
V: TRBV2
size: .
D: .

CDR3: CASSPKTRIGWEQFF
DNA: TGTGCCAGCAGCCCCAAGACTAGGATCGGATGGGAGCAGTTCTTC
J: TRBJ2-1
V: TRBV7-9
size: few
D: .

CDR3: CSAEPGTGSTDTQYF
DNA: TGCAGTGCTGAACCTGGGACAGGTAGCACAGATACGCAGTATTTT
J: TRBJ2-3
V: TRBV20-1
size: .
D: TRBD1

CDR3: CASSQGPSVYNEQFF
DNA: TGTGCCAGCAGCCAAGGTCCTAGCGTATACAATGAGCAGTTCTTC
J: TRBJ2-1
V: TRBV3-1
size: few
D: .

CDR3: CASSRLAGGREGELFF
DNA: TGTGCCAGCAGCCGCCTTGCGGGGGGCCGCGAAGGGGAGCTGTTTTTT
J: TRBJ2-2
V: TRBV7-9
size: .
D: TRBD2

CDR3: CASSPGTSGGWGQETQYF
DNA: TGTGCCAGCAGCCCAGGGACTAGCGGGGGATGGGGGCAAGAGACCCAGTACTTC
J: TRBJ2-5
V: TRBV11-2
size: .
D: TRBD2

CDR3: CASSFRTGPYEQYF
DNA: TGTGCCAGCAGCTTTCGGACAGGGCCCTACGAGCAGTACTTC
J: TRBJ2-7
V: TRBV7-8
size: .
D: TRBD1

CDR3: CSASGGTDTQYF
DNA: TGCAGTGCTAGTGGGGGGACAGATACGCAGTATTTT
J: TRBJ2-3
V: TRBV20-1
size: few
D: .

CDR3: CASSLRPGLAGYNEQFF
DNA: TGTGCCAGCAGCTTAAGGCCTGGACTAGCGGGGTACAATGAGCAGTTCTTC
J: TRBJ2-1
V: TRBV11-2
size: many
D: TRBD2

CDR3: CASGRDSLGEQYF
DNA: TGTGCCAGCGGCCGGGACAGTTTGGGGGAGCAGTACTTC
J: TRBJ2-7
V: TRBV6-5
size: once
D: TRBD1

CDR3: CASSQDPAGEEETQYF
DNA: TGCGCCAGCAGCCAAGATCCAGCGGGGGAGGAGGAGACCCAGTACTTC
J: TRBJ2-5
V: TRBV4-1
size: few
D: TRBD2

CDR3: CSVEAQWGNEKLFF
DNA: TGCAGCGTTGAAGCGCAGTGGGGTAATGAAAAACTGTTTTTT
J: TRBJ1-4
V: TRBV29-1
size: .
D: .

CDR3: CASSSSSGGAPDTQYF
DNA: TGTGCCAGCAGCTCTTCTAGCGGGGGGGCCCCAGATACGCAGTATTTT
J: TRBJ2-3
V: TRBV7-9
size: .
D: TRBD2

CDR3: CASSQGELWYEQYF
DNA: TGCGCCAGCAGCCAAGGCGAGCTCTGGTACGAGCAGTACTTC
J: TRBJ2-7
V: TRBV4-1
size: few
D: .

CDR3: CSARVPGGSYNEQFF
DNA: TGCAGTGCTAGGGTTCCGGGGGGGTCCTACAATGAGCAGTTCTTC
J: TRBJ2-1
V: TRBV20-1
size: few
D: TRBD2

CDR3: CATSETRQGPHEQFF
DNA: TGTGCCACCAGCGAAACCCGACAGGGGCCCCATGAGCAGTTCTTC
J: TRBJ2-1
V: TRBV24-1
size: few
D: TRBD1

CDR3: CSARGDSNEQFF
DNA: TGCAGTGCTAGAGGGGACTCAAATGAGCAGTTCTTC
J: TRBJ2-1
V: TRBV20-1
size: .
D: .

CDR3: CASSYASHPGYGYTF
DNA: TGTGCCAGCAGTTACGCCTCGCATCCCGGCTATGGCTACACCTTC
J: TRBJ1-2
V: TRBV6-5
size: .
D: .

CDR3: CASSETGADNSPLHF
DNA: TGTGCCAGCAGTGAAACGGGGGCCGATAATTCACCCCTCCACTTT
J: TRBJ1-6
V: TRBV25-1
size: .
D: .

CDR3: CASSLSMGHYEQYF
DNA: TGTGCCAGCAGCTTGTCGATGGGACACTACGAGCAGTACTTC
J: TRBJ2-7
V: TRBV7-2
size: .
D: .

CDR3: CASSYGSAGGYTF
DNA: TGTGCCAGCAGTTACGGCTCAGCGGGGGGCTACACCTTC
J: TRBJ1-2
V: TRBV6-2/TRBV6-3
size: once
D: .

CDR3: CASTRGHQETQYF
DNA: TGTGCCAGCACTCGGGGACATCAAGAGACCCAGTACTTC
J: TRBJ2-5
V: TRBV6-1
size: .
D: .

CDR3: CSARATGVRGETQYF
DNA: TGCAGTGCTAGGGCGACAGGGGTTAGGGGTGAGACCCAGTACTTC
J: TRBJ2-5
V: TRBV20-1
size: .
D: TRBD1

CDR3: CSASDGGGETQYF
DNA: TGCAGTGCTAGTGATGGAGGGGGAGAGACCCAGTACTTC
J: TRBJ2-5
V: TRBV20-1
size: .
D: .

CDR3: CSAKRSGENEKLFF
DNA: TGCAGTGCTAAGAGATCCGGTGAAAATGAAAAACTGTTTTTT
J: TRBJ1-4
V: TRBV20-1
size: .
D: .

CDR3: CASSPRDGLNTEAFF
DNA: TGTGCCAGCTCACCACGGGACGGACTGAACACTGAAGCTTTCTTT
J: TRBJ1-1
V: TRBV18
size: once
D: .

CDR3: CASSSRELSFKNIQYF
DNA: TGTGCCAGCAGCTCGAGAGAACTCTCTTTCAAAAACATTCAGTACTTC
J: TRBJ2-4
V: TRBV7-8
size: .
D: .

CDR3: CASSPYAGTTLETQYF
DNA: TGTGCCAGCAGCCCCTATGCGGGCACAACTTTAGAGACCCAGTACTTC
J: TRBJ2-5
V: TRBV9
size: .
D: .

CDR3: CASSTSDPAVVTQYF
DNA: TGTGCCAGCAGTACCAGCGACCCCGCGGTTGTAACGCAGTATTTT
J: TRBJ2-3
V: TRBV2
size: .
D: .

CDR3: CASSLDSSDTQYF
DNA: TGTGCCAGCAGTTTAGACAGCTCAGATACGCAGTATTTT
J: TRBJ2-3
V: TRBV12-3/TRBV12-4
size: few
D: .

CDR3: CSAHRDPLSYEQYF
DNA: TGCAGTGCTCACCGGGACCCTCTCTCCTACGAGCAGTACTTC
J: TRBJ2-7
V: TRBV20-1
size: .
D: .

CDR3: CASSSGTSFNNEQFF
DNA: TGCGCCAGCAGCTCCGGGACTAGCTTTAACAATGAGCAGTTCTTC
J: TRBJ2-1
V: TRBV5-1
size: .
D: TRBD2

CDR3: CASSYSNNYNEQFF
DNA: TGTGCCAGCAGTTACTCTAACAACTACAATGAGCAGTTCTTC
J: TRBJ2-1
V: TRBV6-6
size: .
D: .

CDR3: CASSQPRGQGSPLHF
DNA: TGTGCCAGCAGCCAACCGAGGGGGCAGGGATCACCCCTCCACTTT
J: TRBJ1-6
V: TRBV16
size: .
D: TRBD1

CDR3: CASSYSGYRDLANVLTF
DNA: TGTGCCAGCAGTTACAGCGGGTACAGAGACCTGGCCAACGTCCTGACTTTC
J: TRBJ2-6
V: TRBV6-5
size: .
D: .

CDR3: CASSVGTTYEQFF
DNA: TGCGCCAGCAGCGTCGGGACAACCTATGAGCAGTTCTTC
J: TRBJ2-1
V: TRBV5-1
size: few
D: .

CDR3: CASSDRGAETQYF
DNA: TGTGCCAGCAGTGATAGGGGAGCGGAGACCCAGTACTTC
J: TRBJ2-5
V: TRBV25-1
size: .
D: .

CDR3: CASSPAGLDQPQHF
DNA: TGTGCCAGCTCACCTGCGGGCCTAGATCAGCCCCAGCATTTT
J: TRBJ1-5
V: TRBV18
size: .
D: .

CDR3: CASSLGSGFYEQFF
DNA: TGTGCCAGCAGTTTAGGTTCAGGGTTTTATGAGCAGTTCTTC
J: TRBJ2-1
V: TRBV12-3/TRBV12-4
size: .
D: .

CDR3: CASSLWRDEQFF
DNA: TGTGCCAGCAGTTTGTGGCGCGATGAGCAGTTCTTC
J: TRBJ2-1
V: TRBV12-3/TRBV12-4
size: .
D: .

CDR3: CASKGPGSPWEQYF
DNA: TGTGCCAGCAAGGGTCCGGGGTCTCCTTGGGAGCAGTACTTC
J: TRBJ2-7
V: TRBV6-5
size: .
D: .

CDR3: CASWGWASRYGYTF
DNA: TGTGCCAGCTGGGGTTGGGCGAGTCGCTATGGCTACACCTTC
J: TRBJ1-2
V: TRBV2
size: .
D: .